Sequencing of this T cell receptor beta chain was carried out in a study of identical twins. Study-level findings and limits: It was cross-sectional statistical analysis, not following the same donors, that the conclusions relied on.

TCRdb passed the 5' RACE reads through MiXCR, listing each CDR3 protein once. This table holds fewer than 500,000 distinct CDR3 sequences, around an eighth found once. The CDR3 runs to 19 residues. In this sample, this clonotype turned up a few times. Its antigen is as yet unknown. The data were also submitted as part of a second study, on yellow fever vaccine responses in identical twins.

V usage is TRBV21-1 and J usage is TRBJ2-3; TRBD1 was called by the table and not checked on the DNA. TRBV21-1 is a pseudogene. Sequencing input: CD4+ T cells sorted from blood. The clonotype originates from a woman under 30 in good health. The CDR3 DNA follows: TGTGCCAGCAGCAAAGAACCACGTGACAGGGTACCCTTCACAGATACGCAGTATTTT. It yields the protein CASSKEPRDRVPFTDTQYF.